This TCR beta chain emerged from a study of blood T cell repertoires in COVID-19. Study-level information: Acute and convalescent COVID-19 specimens originated in the United States, Italy and Spain. Sources were T cells, B-cell-depleted T cells, or PBMCs; the material itself was cDNA or gDNA.

Original processing notes: By means of reference gene primer amplification, nucleated cell counts were estimated. This table comes from immunoSEQ multiplex PCR, and its TCRdb copy is limited to in-frame clones, with some not included. V and J calls and clone size are copied from that table; D and trimming were computed from the DNA. The sample includes 95,000 to 110,000 clones, approximately 85% of them seen just once. This clone was counted a single time. CDR1 is LNHDA, CDR2 SQIVND, per germline (reference sequence). V was clipped by 8 bases and J by 0 bases; unmatched bases: 6. The CDR3 totals 14 residues.

The rearrangement uses TRBV19 and TRBJ1-2; TRBD1 matches 7 bases. This TCR came from a man aged 55 to 70 with acute or convalescent COVID-19. The sequenced material came from peripheral blood. CDR3 loop: CASATGAPNYGYTF. CDR3 DNA: TGTGCCAGTGCCACAGGGGCTCCTAACTATGGCTACACCTTC.